This T cell receptor beta chain stems from a study of T-cell reconstitution after alpha-beta-depleted transplantation in children. The authors prepared the TCRbeta library with unique molecular identifiers. Each CDR3 protein is one row after TCRdb ran MiXCR on the PCR reads. The data show approximately 400,000 distinct CDR3 sequences, about a tenth seen once. V lost 5 bases and J 6 bases, leaving 14 bases between the germline ends. Germline CDR1 and CDR2: SGHVS and FQNEAQ. This CDR3 spans 14 amino acids. This clonotype has ten or more counts. The rearrangement uses TRBV7-8 and TRBJ1-5; the D gene is possibly TRBD1 (6 bases). The source material was PBMCs from the stem cell graft donor, sampled from the stem cell graft. The TCR sequence derives from a human donor who donated a stem cell graft to a child with acute myeloid leukemia. CDR3: CASSPPGESQPQHF. The CDR3 coding sequence is TGTGCCAGCAGCCCACCAGGGGAGTCTCAGCCCCAGCATTTT.